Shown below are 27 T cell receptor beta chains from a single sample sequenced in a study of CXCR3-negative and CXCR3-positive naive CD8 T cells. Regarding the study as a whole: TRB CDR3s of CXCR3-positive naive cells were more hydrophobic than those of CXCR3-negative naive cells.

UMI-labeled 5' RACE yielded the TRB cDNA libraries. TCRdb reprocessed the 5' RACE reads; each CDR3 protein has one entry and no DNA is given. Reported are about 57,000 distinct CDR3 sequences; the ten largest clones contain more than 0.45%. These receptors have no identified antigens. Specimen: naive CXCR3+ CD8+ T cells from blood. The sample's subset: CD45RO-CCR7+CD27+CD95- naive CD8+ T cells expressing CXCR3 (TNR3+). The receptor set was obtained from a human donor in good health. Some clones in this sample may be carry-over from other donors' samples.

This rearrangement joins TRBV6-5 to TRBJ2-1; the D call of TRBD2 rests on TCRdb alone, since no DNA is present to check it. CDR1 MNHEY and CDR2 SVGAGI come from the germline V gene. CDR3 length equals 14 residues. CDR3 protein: CASSTGTSLNEQFF.

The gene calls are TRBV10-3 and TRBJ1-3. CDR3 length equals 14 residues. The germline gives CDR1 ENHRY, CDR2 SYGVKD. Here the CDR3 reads CAISETESGNTIYF.

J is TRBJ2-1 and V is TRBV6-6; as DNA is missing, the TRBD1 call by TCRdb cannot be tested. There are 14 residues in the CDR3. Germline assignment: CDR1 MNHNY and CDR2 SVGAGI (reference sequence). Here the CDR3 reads CASTIGGGQGEQFF.

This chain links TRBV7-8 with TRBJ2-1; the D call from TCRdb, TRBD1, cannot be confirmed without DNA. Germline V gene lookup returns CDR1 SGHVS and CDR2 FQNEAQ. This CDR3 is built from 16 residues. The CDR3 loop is CASSAQGASPYNEQFF.

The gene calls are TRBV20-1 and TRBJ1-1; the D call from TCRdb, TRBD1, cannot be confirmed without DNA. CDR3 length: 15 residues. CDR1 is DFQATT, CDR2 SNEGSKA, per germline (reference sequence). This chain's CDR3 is CSARDAGTGESEAFF.

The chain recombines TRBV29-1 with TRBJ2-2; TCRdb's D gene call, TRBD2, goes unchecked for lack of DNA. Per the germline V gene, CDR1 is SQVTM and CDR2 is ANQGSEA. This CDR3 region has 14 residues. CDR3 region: CSVERAGNTGELFF.

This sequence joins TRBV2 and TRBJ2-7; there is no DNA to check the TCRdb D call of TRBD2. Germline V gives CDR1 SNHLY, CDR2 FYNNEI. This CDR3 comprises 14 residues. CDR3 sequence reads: CARKTPGIVYEQYF.

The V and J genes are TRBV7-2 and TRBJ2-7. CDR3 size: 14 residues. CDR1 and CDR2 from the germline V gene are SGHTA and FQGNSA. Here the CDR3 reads CASSLAGSVSEQYF.

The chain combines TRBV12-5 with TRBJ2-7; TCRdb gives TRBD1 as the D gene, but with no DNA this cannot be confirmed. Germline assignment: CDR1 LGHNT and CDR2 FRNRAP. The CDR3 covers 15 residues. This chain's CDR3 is CASGTGQGPFYEQYF.

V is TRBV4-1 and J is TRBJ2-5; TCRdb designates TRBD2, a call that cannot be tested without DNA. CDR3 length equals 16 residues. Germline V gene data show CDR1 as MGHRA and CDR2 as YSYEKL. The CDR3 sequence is CASSQWTSGEQETQYF.

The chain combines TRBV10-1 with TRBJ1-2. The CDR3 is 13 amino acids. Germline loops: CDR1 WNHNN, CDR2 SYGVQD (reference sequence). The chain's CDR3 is CASSDGPNYGYTF.

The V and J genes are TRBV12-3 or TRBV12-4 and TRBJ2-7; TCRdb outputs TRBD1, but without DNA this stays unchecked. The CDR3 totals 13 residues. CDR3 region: CASSLGRGVEQYF.

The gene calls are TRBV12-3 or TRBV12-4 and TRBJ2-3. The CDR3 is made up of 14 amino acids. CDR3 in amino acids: CASSFSGSTDTQYF.

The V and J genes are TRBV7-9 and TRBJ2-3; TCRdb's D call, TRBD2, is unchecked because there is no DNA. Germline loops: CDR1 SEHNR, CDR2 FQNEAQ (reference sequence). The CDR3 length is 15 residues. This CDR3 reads CASSLLSGSSHTQYF.

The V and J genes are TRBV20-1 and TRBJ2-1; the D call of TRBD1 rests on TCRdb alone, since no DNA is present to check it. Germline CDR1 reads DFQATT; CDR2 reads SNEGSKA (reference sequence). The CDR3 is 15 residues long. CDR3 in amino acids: CSARDSGTAYNEQFF.

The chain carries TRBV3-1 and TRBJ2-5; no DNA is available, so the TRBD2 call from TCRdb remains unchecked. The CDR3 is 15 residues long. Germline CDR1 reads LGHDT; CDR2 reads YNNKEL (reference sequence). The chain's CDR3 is CASSLSRDWQETQYF.

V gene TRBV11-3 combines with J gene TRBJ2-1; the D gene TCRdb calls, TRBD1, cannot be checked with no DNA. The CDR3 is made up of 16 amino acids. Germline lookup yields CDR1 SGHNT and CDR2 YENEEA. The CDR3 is CASSLDWTEDYNEQFF.

This chain's CDR3 is CASSLRNRIYEQYF. The chain recombines TRBV5-6 with TRBJ2-7; the TCRdb call, TRBD1, lacks DNA for checking. The CDR3 totals 14 residues. Germline-derived CDR1 and CDR2 are SGHDT and YYEEEE.

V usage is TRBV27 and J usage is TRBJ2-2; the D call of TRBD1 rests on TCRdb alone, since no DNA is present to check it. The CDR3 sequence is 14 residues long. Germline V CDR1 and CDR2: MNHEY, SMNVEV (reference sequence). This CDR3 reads CASVGQGASGELFF.

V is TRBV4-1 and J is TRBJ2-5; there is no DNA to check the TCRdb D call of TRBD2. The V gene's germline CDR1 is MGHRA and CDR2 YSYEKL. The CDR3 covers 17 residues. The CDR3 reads CASSQDPLAGGRETKYF.

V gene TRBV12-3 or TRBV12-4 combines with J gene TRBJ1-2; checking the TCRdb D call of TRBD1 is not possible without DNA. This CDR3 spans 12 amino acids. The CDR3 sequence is CASNQGVNGYTF.

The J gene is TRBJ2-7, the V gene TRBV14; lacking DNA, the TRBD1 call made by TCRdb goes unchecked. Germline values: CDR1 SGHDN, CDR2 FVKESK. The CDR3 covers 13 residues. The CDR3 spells CASSPGSFYEQYF.

The CDR3 spells CASSGGTSGGNEQFF. V and J are TRBV9 and TRBJ2-1; TCRdb returns TRBD2, unconfirmable since there is no DNA. The germline V gene encodes CDR1 SGDLS and CDR2 YYNGEE. The CDR3 spans 15 residues.

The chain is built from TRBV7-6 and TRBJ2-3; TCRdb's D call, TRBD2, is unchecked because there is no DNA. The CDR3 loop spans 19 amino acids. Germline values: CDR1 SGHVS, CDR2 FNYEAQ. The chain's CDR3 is CASSFPSGGPSTSTDTQYF.

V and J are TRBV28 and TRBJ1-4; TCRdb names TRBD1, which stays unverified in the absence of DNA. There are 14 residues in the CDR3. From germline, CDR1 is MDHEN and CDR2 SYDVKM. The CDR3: CASSAWTDNEKLFF.

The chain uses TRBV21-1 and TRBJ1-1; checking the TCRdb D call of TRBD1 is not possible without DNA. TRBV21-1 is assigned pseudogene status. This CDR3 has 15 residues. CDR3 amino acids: CAGSKPGGMRTEAFF.

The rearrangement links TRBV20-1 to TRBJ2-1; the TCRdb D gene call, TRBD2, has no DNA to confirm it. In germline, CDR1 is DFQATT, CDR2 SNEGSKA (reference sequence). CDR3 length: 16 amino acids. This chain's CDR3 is CSAREASLNKYNEQFF.